The sequence of this TCR beta chain was determined in a study of cytomegalovirus exposure and HLA in healthy donors. Study-level results: About 87% or about 30% of the time was how often most TCR beta V segments were productive, according to an earlier analysis. Sequencing likely caused a cluster of highly shared sequence variants.

Germline V gene lookup returns CDR1 ENHRY and CDR2 SYGVKD. The J segment lost 3 bases and the V segment lost 4 bases, leaving 8 bases of the junction unmatched. This CDR3 has 16 residues. The donors comprised healthy bone marrow donors. Remarks on this clone: Its antigen is as yet unknown.

PCR employed 60 Vbeta and 13 Jbeta primers. Sequenced by immunoSEQ multiplex PCR; TCRdb stores in-frame clones only, minus some. The sample lists under 200,000 clones; roughly two thirds were seen once. Sequencing used PBMCs. V is TRBV10-3 and J is TRBJ2-5, with 10 nucleotides matching TRBD2. This TCR derives from a woman younger than 30 in good health and CMV-seropositive. CDR3 sequence: CAISGPSGGGEETQYF. The CDR3 nucleotides read TGTGCCATCAGTGGACCGAGCGGGGGGGGAGAAGAGACCCAGTACTTC.